These 6 T cell receptor beta chains share one sample of origin, sequenced in a study of blood T cell repertoires in COVID-19. Using immunoSEQ multiplex PCR, the repertoire was profiled, and TCRdb retains in-frame clones only, with some absent. Counted here are approximately 290,000 clones, around 89% occurring once; the ten biggest clones make up about 0.8%. Sequencing was done on a sample of peripheral blood. The receptors were sampled from a man aged 30-40 years with acute or convalescent COVID-19.

This clone came up once. V and J are TRBV5-1 and TRBJ2-4, with 8 bases matching TRBD2. CDR1 SGHRS and CDR2 YFSETQ come from the germline V gene. The CDR3 is made up of 15 amino acids. V shed 4 bases, J shed 5 bases, and the junction held 8 bases outside the gene matches. The CDR3 reads CASSRTPGRENIQYF. CDR3 coding DNA: TGCGCCAGCAGCAGGACGCCCGGGAGGGAAAACATTCAGTACTTC.

This CDR3 reads CASSLQRAAFF. DNA for the CDR3: TGTGCCAGCAGTTTGCAGAGGGCGGCTTTCTTT. The chain joins TRBV28 to TRBJ1-1; D is uncertain. V lost 3 bases to trimming and J lost 11 bases, with 10 bases between them. The V gene's germline CDR1 is MDHEN and CDR2 SYDVKM. CDR3 length: 11 residues.

This rearrangement joins TRBV7-9 to TRBJ1-2, with D possibly TRBD1 on 6 matching bases. From germline, CDR1 is SEHNR and CDR2 FQNEAQ (reference sequence). CDR3 length: 16 residues. V was shortened by 2 bases and J by 5 bases, with 18 bases between the two germline ends. The CDR3 is CASSLLQGGTLYGYTF. The CDR3, as DNA: TGTGCCAGCAGCTTATTACAGGGTGGAACCTTATATGGCTACACCTTC.

This chain links TRBV5-1 with TRBJ2-5; 10 nucleotides match TRBD1. Unmatched junction bases numbered 9, after V lost 4 bases and J lost 3 bases. Germline loops: CDR1 SGHRS, CDR2 YFSETQ. This CDR3 has 16 residues. CDR3 in DNA: TGCGCCAGCAGCCCACGAGGACAGGGGGAGAAAGAGACCCAGTACTTC. Amino acid sequence: CASSPRGQGEKETQYF.

The V gene is TRBV15, the J gene TRBJ2-5; the D is unclear. Per the germline V gene, CDR1 is LNHNV and CDR2 is YYDKDF (reference sequence). This CDR3 spans 11 amino acids. V gave up 1 base and J gave up 9 bases, with 6 bases separating them. CDR3 region: CATSRGGAQYF. As DNA, the CDR3 is TGTGCCACCAGCAGAGGAGGTGCCCAGTACTTC.

This rearrangement joins TRBV10-2 to TRBJ2-2; 7 nucleotides agree with TRBD2. This CDR3 contains 14 residues. CDR1 is WSHSY, CDR2 SAAADI, per germline. The junction had 3 bases not matched to a gene; V was cut back by 2 bases and J by 6 bases. CDR3 DNA: TGCGCCAGCAGTGAGGGACTAGTACCCGGGGAGCTGTTTTTT. Translated, it gives CASSEGLVPGELFF.